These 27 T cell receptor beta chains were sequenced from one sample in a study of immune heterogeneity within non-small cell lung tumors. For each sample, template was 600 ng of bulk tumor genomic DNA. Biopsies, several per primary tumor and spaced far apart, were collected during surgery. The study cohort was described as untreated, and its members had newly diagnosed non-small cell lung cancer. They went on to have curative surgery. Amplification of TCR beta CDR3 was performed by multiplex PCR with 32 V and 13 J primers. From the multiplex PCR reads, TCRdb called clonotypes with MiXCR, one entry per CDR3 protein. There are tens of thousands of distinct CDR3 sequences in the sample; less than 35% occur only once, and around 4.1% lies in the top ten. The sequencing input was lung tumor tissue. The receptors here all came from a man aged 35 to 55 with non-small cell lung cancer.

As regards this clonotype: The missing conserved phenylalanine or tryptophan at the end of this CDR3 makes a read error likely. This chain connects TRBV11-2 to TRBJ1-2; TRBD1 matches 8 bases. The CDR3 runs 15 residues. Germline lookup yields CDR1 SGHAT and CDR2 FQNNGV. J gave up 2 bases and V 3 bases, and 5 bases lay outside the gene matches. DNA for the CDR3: TGTGCCAGCAGCTTTTTAACAGGGGGGAACTATGGCTACACCTCC. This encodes CASSFLTGGNYGYTS.

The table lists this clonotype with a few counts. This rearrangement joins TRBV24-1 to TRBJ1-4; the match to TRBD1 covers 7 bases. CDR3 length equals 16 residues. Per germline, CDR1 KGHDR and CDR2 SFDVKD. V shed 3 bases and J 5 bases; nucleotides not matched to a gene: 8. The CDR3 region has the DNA TGTGCCACCAGTGATACAACAGGGGCGGAAAATGAAAAACTGTTTTTT. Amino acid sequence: CATSDTTGAENEKLFF.

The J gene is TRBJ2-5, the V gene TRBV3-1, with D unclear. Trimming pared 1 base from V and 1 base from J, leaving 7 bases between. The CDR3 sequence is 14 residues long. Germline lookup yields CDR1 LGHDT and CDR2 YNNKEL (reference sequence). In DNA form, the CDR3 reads TGTGCCAGCAGCCAAGTAGGGCGCCAAGAGACCCAGTACTTC. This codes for CASSQVGRQETQYF.

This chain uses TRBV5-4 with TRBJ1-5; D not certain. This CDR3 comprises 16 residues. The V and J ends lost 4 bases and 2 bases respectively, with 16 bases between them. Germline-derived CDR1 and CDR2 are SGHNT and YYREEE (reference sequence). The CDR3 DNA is TGTGCCAGCAGCATCTCTGGGCGAAGGGGCAATCAGCCCCAGCATTTT. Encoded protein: CASSISGRRGNQPQHF.

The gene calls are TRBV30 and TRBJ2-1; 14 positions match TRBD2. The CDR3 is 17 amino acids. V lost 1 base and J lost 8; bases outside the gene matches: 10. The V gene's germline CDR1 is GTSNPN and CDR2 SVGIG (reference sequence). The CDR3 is CAWSASLGTSGSYEQFF. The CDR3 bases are TGTGCCTGGAGTGCATCGTTGGGGACTAGCGGGAGCTATGAGCAGTTCTTC.

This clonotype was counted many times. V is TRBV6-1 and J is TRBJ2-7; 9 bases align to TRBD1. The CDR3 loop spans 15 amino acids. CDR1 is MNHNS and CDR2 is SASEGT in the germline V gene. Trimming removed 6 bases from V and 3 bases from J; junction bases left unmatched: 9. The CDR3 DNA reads TGTGCCAGCAGAAATACAAGGACAGGGGACTACGAGCAGTACTTC. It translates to CASRNTRTGDYEQYF.

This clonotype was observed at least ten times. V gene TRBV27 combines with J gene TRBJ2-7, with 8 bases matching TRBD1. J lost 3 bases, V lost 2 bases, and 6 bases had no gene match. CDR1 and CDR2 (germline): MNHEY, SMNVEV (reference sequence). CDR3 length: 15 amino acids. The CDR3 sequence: CASSLGGQDYYEQYF. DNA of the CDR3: TGTGCCAGCAGTTTAGGGGGACAGGACTACTACGAGCAGTACTTC.

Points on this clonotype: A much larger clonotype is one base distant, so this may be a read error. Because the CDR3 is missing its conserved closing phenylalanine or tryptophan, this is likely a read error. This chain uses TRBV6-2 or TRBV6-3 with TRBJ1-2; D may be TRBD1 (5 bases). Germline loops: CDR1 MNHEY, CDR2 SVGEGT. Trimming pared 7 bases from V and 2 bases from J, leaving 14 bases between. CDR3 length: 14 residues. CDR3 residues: CASIKQGGNYGYTL. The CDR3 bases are TGTGCCAGCATCAAGCAGGGTGGAAACTATGGCTACACCTTG.

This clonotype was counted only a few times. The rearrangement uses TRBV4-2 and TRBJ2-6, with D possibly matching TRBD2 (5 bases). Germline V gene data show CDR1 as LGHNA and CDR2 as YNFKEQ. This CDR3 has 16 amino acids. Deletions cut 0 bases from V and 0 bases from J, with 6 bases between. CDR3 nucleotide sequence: TGTGCCAGCAGCCAAGATGACTACTCTGGGGCCAACGTCCTGACTTTC. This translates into CASSQDDYSGANVLTF.

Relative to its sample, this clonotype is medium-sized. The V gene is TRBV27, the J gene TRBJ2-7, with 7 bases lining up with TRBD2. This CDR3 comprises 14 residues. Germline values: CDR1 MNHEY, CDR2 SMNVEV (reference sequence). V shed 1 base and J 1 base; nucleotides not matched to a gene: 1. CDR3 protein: CASSLWGGSYEQYF. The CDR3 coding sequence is TGTGCCAGCAGTTTATGGGGGGGATCCTACGAGCAGTACTTC.

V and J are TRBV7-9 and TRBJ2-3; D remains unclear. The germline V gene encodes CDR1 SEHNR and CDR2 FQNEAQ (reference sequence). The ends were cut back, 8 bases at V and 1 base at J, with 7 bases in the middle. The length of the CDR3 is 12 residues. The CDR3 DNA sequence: TGTGCCAGCGGCCGGGGCACAGATACGCAGTATTTT. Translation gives CASGRGTDTQYF.

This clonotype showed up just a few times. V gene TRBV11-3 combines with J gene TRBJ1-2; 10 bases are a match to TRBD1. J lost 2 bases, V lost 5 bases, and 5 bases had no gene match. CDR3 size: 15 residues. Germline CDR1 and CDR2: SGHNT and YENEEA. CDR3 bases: TGTGCCAGCAGCCTAGGGGGACAGGGGAACTATGGCTACACCTTC. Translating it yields CASSLGGQGNYGYTF.

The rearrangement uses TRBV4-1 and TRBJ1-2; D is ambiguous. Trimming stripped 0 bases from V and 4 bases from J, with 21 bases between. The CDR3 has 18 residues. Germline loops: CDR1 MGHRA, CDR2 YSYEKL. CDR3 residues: CASSQDSGIASLGYGYTF. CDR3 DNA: TGCGCCAGCAGCCAAGATAGTGGGATAGCTTCTTTGGGCTATGGCTACACCTTC.

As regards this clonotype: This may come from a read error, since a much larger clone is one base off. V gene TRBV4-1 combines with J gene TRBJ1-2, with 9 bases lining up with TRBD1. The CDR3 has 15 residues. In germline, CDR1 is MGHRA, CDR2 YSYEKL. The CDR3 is CAISQLGQGIYGYTF. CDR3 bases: TGCGCCATCAGCCAACTTGGACAGGGGATCTATGGCTACACCTTC.

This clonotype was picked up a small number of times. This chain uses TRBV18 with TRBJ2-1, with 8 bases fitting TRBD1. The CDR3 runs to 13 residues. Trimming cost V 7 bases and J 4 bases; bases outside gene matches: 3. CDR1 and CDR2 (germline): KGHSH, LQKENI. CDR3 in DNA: TGTGCCAGCTACCGGGACAGGTACAATGAGCAGTTCTTC. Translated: CASYRDRYNEQFF.

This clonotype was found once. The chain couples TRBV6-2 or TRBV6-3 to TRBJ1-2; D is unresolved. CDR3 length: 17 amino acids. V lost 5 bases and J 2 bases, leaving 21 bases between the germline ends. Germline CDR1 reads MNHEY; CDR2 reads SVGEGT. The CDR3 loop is CASSPPVGTGKNYGYTF. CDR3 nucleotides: TGTGCCAGCAGTCCCCCTGTGGGCACGGGTAAAAACTATGGCTACACCTTC.

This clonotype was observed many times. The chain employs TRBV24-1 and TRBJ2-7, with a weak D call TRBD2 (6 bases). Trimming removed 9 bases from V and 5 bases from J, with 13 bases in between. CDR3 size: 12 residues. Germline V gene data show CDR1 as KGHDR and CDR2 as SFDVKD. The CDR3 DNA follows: TGTGCCACCCGGGGGACCGGGAACGAGCAGTACTTC. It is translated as CATRGTGNEQYF.

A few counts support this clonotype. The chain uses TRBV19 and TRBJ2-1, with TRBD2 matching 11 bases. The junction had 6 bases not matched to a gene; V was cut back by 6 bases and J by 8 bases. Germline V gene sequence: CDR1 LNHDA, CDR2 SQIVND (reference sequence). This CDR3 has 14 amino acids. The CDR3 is CASSSIAGGDEQFF. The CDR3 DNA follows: TGTGCCAGTAGCTCCATAGCGGGAGGGGATGAGCAGTTCTTC.

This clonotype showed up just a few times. The CDR3 sequence: CASSLRASGRTGELFF. For the CDR3, the DNA is TGCGCCAGCAGCTTGCGGGCTAGCGGGAGGACCGGGGAGCTGTTTTTT. The chain combines TRBV5-1 with TRBJ2-2; TRBD2 matches at 11 bases. Per germline, CDR1 SGHRS and CDR2 YFSETQ. V shed 1 base, J shed 5 bases, and the junction held 4 bases outside the gene matches. The CDR3 has 16 residues.

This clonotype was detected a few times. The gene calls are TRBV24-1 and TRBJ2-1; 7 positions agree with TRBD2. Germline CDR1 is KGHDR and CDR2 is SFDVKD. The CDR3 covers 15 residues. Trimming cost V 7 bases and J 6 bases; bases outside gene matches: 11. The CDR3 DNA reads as TGTGCCACCAGGTCGGGGGGTGCAGGGTCCAATGAGCAGTTCTTC. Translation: CATRSGGAGSNEQFF.

CDR3 DNA sequence: TGCAGTGCCGCTAGTGGGAGCTCCTACAATGAGCAGTTCTTC. Translating it yields CSAASGSSYNEQFF. This chain joins TRBV20-1 and TRBJ2-1; D is perhaps TRBD2 (5 bases). Germline lookup yields CDR1 DFQATT and CDR2 SNEGSKA (reference sequence). The ends were cut back, 6 bases at V and 0 bases at J, with 12 bases in the middle. The CDR3 sequence is 14 residues long.

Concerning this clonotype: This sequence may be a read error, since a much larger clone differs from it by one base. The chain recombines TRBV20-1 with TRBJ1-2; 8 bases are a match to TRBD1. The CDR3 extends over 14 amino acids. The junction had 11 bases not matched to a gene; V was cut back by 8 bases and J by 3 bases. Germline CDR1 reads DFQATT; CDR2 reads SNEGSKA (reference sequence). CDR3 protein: CSLLNPTGDYGYTF. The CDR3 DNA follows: TGCAGTCTCTTAAATCCGACAGGGGACTATGGCTACACCTTC.

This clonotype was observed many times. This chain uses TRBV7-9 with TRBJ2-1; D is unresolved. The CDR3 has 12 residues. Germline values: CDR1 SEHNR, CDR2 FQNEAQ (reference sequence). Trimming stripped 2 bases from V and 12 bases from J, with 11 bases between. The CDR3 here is CASSLSGIGQFF. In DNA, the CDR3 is TGTGCCAGCAGCTTATCGGGTATTGGGCAGTTCTTC.

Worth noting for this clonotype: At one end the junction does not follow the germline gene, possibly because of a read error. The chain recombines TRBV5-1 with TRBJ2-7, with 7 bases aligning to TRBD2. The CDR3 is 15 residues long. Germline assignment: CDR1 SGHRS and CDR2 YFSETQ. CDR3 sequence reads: CGSSLAGTNAYEQYF. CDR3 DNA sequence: TGCGGCAGCAGCTTGGCCGGGACTAATGCCTACGAGCAGTACTTC.

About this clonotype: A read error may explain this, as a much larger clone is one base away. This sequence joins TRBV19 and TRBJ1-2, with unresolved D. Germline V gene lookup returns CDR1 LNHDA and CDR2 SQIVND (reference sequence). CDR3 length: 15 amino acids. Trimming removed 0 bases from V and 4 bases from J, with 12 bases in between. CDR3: CASSIDLVRGYGYTF. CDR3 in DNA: TGTGCCAGTAGTATAGATCTAGTGAGAGGCTATGGCTACACCTTC.

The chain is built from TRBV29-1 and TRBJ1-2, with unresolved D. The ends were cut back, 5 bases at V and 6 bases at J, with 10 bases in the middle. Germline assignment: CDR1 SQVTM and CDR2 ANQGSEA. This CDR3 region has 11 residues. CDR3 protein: CSVRRGDGYTF. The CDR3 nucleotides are TGCAGCGTTAGGCGCGGGGATGGCTACACCTTC.

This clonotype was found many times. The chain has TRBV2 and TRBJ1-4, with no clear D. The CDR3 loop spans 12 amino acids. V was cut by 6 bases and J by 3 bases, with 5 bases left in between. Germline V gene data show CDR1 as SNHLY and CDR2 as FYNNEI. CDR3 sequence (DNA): TGTGCCAGCAGCAGATCTAATGAAAAACTGTTTTTT. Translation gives CASSRSNEKLFF.